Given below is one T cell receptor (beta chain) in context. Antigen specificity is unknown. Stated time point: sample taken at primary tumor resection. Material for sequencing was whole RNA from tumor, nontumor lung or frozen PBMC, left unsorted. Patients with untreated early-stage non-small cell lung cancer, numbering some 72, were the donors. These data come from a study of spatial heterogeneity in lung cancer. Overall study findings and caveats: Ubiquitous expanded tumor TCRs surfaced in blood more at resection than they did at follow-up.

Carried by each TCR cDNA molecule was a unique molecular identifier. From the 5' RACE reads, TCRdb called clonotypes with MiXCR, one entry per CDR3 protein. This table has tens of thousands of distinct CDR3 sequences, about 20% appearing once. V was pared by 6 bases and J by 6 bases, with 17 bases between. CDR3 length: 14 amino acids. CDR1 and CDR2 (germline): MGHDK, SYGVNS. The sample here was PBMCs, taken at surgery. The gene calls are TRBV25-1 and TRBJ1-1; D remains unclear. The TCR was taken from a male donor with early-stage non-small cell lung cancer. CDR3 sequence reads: CASSRPGDMSEAFF. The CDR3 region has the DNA TGTGCCAGCAGCAGGCCCGGGGATATGTCTGAAGCTTTCTTT.